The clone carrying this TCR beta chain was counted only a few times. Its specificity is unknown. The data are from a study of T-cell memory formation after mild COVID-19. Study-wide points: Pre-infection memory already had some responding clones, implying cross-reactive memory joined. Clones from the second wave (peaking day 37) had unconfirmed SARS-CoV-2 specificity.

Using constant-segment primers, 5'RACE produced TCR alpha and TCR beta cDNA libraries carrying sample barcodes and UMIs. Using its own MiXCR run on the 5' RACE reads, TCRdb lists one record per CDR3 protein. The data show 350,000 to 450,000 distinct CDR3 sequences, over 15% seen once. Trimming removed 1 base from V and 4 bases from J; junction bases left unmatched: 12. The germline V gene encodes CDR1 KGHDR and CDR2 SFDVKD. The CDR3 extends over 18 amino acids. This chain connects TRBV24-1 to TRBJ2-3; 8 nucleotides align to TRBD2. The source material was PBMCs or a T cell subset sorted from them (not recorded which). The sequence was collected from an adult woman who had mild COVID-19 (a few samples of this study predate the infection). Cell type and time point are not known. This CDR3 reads CATSDFGGGHSPPDTQYF. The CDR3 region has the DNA TGTGCCACCAGTGATTTCGGCGGGGGGCACTCCCCACCAGATACGCAGTATTTT.